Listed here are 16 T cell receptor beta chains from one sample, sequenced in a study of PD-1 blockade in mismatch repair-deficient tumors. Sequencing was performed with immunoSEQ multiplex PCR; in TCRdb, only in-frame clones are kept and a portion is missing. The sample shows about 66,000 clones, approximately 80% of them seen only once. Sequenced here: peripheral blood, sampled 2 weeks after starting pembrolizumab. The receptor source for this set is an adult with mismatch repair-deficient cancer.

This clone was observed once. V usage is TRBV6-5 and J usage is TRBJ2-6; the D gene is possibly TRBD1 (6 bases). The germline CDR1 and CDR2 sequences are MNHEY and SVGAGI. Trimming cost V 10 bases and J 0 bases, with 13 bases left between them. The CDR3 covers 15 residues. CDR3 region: CATKDSYSGANVLTF. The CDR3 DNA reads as TGTGCCACCAAGGACAGCTACTCTGGGGCCAACGTCCTGACTTTC.

CDR3 bases: TGTGCCAGCAGCTCCGGGCAAAACTATGGCTACACCTTC. It codes for CASSSGQNYGYTF. V is TRBV7-9 and J is TRBJ1-2; no clear D gene. This CDR3 has 13 residues. Germline CDR1 and CDR2: SEHNR and FQNEAQ (reference sequence). V dropped 4 bases and J dropped 2 bases, with 8 bases sitting between them.

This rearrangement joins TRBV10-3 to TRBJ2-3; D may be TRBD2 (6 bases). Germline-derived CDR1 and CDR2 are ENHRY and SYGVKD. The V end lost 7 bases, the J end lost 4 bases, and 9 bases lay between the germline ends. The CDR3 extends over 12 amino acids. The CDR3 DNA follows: TGTGCCATCAATGGGGAGGCAGATACGCAGTATTTT. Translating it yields CAINGEADTQYF.

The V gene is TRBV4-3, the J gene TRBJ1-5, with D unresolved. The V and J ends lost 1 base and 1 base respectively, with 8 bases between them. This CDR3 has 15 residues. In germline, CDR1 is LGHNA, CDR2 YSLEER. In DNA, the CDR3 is TGCGCCAGCAGCCAAGGTCCGAACAGCAATCAGCCCCAGCATTTT. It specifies CASSQGPNSNQPQHF.

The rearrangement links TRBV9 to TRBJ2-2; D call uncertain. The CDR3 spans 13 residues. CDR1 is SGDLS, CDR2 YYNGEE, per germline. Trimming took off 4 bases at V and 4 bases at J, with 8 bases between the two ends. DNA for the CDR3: TGTGCCAGCAGCCCTATAACCACCGGGGAGCTGTTTTTT. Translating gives CASSPITTGELFF. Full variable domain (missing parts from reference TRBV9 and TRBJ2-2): DSGVTQTPKHLITATGQRVTLRCSPRSGDLSVYWYQQSLDQGLQFLIQYYNGEERAKGNILERFSAQQFPDLHSELNLSSLELGDSALYFCASSPITTGELFFGEGSRLTVL.

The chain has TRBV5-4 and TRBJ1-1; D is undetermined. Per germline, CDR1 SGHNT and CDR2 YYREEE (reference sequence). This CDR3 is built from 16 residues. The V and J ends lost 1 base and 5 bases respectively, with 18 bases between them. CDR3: CASSLSSGPPWTEAFF. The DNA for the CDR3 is TGTGCCAGCAGCTTGTCGAGCGGGCCCCCTTGGACTGAAGCTTTCTTT.

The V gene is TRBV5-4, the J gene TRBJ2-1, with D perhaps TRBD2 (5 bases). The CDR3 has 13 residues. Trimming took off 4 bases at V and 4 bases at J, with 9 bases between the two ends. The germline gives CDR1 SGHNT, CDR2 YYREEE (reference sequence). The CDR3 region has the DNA TGTGCCAGCAGCCTGGGAGATTACAATGAGCAGTTCTTC. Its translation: CASSLGDYNEQFF.

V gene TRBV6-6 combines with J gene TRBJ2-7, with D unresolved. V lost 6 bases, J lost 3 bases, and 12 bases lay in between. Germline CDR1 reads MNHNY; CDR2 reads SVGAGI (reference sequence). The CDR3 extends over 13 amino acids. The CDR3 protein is CASRLSTIYEQYF. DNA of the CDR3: TGTGCCAGCAGATTATCGACCATCTACGAGCAGTACTTC.

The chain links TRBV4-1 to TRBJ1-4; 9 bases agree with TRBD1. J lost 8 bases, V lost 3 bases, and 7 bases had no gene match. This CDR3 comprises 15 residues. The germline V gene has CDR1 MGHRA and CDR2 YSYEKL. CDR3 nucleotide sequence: TGCGCCAGCAGCCAGCCCCGGGACAGGGAGGAAAAACTGTTTTTT. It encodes CASSQPRDREEKLFF.

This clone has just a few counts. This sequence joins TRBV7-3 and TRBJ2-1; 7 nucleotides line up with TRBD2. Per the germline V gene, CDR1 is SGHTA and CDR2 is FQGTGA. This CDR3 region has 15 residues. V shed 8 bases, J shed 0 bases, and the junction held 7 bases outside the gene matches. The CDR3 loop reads CASQRGGSSYNEQFF. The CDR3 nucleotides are TGTGCCAGCCAAAGAGGCGGGAGCTCCTACAATGAGCAGTTCTTC.

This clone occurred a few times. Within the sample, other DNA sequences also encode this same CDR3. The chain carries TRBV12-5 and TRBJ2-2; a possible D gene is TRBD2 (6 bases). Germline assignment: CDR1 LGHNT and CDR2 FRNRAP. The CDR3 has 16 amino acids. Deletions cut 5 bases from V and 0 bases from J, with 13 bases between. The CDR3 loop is CASGPPRGSNTGELFF. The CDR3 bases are TGTGCTAGTGGTCCCCCCCGGGGGTCGAACACCGGGGAGCTGTTTTTT.

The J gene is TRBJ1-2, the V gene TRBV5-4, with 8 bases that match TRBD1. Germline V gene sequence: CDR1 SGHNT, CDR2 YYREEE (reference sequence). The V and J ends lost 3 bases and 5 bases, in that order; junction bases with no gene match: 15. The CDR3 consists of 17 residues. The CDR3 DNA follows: TGTGCCAGCAGCTCGGGTCAGGGGGCATCCTTTGTGTATGGCTACACCTTC. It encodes CASSSGQGASFVYGYTF. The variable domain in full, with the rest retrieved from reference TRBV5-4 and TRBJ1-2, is ETGVTQSPTHLIKTRGQQVTLRCSSQSGHNTVSWYQQALGQGPQFIFQYYREEENGRGNFPPRFSGLQFPNYSSELNVNALELDDSALYLCASSSGQGASFVYGYTFGSGTRLTVV.

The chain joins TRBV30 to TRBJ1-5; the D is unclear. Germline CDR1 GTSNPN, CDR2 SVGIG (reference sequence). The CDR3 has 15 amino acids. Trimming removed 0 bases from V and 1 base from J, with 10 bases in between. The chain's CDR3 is CAWSVMGRSNQPQHF. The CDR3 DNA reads TGTGCCTGGAGTGTCATGGGAAGGAGCAATCAGCCCCAGCATTTT.

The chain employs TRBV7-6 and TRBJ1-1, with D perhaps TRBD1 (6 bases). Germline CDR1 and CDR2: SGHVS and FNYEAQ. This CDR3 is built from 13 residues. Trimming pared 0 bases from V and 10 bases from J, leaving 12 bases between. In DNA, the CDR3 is TGTGCCAGCAGCTTAGCTGACAGGCAAGTAGCTTTCTTT. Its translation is CASSLADRQVAFF. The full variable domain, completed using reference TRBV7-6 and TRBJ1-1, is GAGVSQSPRYKVTKRGQDVALRCDPISGHVSLYWYRQALGQGPEFLTYFNYEAQQDKSGLPNDRFSAERPEGSISTLTIQRTEQRDSAMYRCASSLADRQVAFFGQGTRLTVV.

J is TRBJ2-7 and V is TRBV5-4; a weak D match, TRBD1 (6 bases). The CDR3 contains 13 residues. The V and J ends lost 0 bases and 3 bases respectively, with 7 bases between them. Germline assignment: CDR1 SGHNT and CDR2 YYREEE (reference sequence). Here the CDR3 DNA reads TGTGCCAGCAGCTTGGTGGACAGCTACGAGCAGTACTTC. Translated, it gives CASSLVDSYEQYF.

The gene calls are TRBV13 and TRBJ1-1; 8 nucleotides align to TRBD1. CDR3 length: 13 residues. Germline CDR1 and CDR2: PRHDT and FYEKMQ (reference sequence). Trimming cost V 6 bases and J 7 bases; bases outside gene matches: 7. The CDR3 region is CASSLDRDSEAFF. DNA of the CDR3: TGTGCCAGCAGTTTGGACAGGGATAGTGAAGCTTTCTTT. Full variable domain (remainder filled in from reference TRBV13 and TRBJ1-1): AAGVIQSPRHLIKEKRETATLKCYPIPRHDTVYWYQQGPGQDPQFLISFYEKMQSDKGSIPDRFSAQQFSDYHSELNMSSLELGDSALYFCASSLDRDSEAFFGQGTRLTVV.